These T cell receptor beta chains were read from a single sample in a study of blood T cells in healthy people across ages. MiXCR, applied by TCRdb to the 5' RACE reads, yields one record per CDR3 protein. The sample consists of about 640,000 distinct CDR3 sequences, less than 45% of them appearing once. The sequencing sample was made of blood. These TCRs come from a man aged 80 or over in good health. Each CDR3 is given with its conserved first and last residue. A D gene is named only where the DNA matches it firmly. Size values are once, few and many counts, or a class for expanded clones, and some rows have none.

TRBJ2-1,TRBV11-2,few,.,TGTGCCAGCAGCTGGATGGTCTACAATGAGCAGTTCTTC,CASSWMVYNEQFF
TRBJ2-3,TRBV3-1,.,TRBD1,TGTGCCAGCAGAAAAACAGGGGGACGCGCAGATACGCAGTATTTT,CASRKTGGRADTQYF
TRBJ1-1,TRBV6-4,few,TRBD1,TGTGCCAGCAGAGGGACAGCTTTGAACACTGAAGCTTTCTTT,CASRGTALNTEAFF
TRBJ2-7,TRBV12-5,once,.,TGTGCTAGTGGTTTGGGGGATGGGGAGCAGTACTTC,CASGLGDGEQYF
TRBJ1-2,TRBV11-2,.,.,TGTGCCAGCAGCCCCGGGAAGAACTATGGCTACACCTTC,CASSPGKNYGYTF
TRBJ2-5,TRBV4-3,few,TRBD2,TGCGCCAGCAGCCAAACCCGACTAGCGGGAGAGCAGTACTTC,CASSQTRLAGEQYF
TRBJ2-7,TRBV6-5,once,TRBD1,TGTGCCAGCAGTTACCCCCTCCAAATTCCGGGACAGGTCCCTTCGGACGAGCAGTACTTC,CASSYPLQIPGQVPSDEQYF
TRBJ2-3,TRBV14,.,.,TGTGCCAGCAGCCAAGATCCCCGGAGCGCAGATACGCAGTATTTT,CASSQDPRSADTQYF
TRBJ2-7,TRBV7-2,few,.,TGTGCCAGCAGCCCCGCCCCAGGTCTTACCCACGAGCAGTACTTC,CASSPAPGLTHEQYF
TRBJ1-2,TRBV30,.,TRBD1,TGTGCCACCGGGACAGGGGACTTGGGCTACACCTTC,CATGTGDLGYTF
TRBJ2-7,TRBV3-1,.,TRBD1,TGTGCCAGCAGCCAAGCGACCTGGACCGGGACAGCCTACTACGAGCAGTACTTC,CASSQATWTGTAYYEQYF
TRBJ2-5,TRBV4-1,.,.,TGCGCCAGCAGCCAAGACGCGACACAAGTCTTTGAGACCCAGTACTTC,CASSQDATQVFETQYF
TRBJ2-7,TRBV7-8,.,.,TGTGCCAGCAGCTCCCGAACGGGAGCCTCCTACGAGCAGTACTTC,CASSSRTGASYEQYF
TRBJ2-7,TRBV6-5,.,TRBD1,TGTGCCAGCAGTTACTCGGGACAGGGGCTGGAAGAGCAGTACTTC,CASSYSGQGLEEQYF
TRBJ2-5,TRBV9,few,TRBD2,TGTGCCAGCAGCCCCGTAGCGGGAGTTGGGGAGACCCAGTACTTC,CASSPVAGVGETQYF
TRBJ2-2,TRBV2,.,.,TGTGCCAGCAGGGAAAATATAGGCCCGGAGCTGTTTTTT,CASRENIGPELFF
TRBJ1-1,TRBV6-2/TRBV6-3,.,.,TGTGCCAGCAGTTGGCAGGTGAACACTGAAGCTTTCTTT,CASSWQVNTEAFF
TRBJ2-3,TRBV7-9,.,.,TGTGCCAGCAGCTTAGGGGGGGCCGCCACAGGTACGCAGTATTTT,CASSLGGAATGTQYF
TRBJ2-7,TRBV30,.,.,TGTGCCTGGAGGGCCGGGACGCAACTCGGGGAGCAGTACTTC,CAWRAGTQLGEQYF
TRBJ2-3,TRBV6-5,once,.,TGTGCCAGCAGTTTTAGCGTGAGGAACACAGATACGCAGTATTTT,CASSFSVRNTDTQYF
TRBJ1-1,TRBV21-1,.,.,TGTGCCAGCAGCAAAGAAGGGGGCAGGAGGAACACTGAAGCTTTCTTT,CASSKEGGRRNTEAFF
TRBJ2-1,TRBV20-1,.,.,TGCAATGCTAGTCTTCCTAGTCTCTACAATGAGCAGTTCTTC,CNASLPSLYNEQFF
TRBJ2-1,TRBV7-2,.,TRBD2,TGTGCCAGCAGCCCGGACCGACTAGCGGGGGGCGTTAGCTCCTACAATGAGCAGTTCTTC,CASSPDRLAGGVSSYNEQFF
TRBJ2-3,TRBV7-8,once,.,TGTGCCAGCAGCTTAGTTGGGGGGTTTAGCACAGATACGCAGTATTTT,CASSLVGGFSTDTQYF
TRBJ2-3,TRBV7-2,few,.,TGTGCCAGCAGCTCCGACAGCATCCCAGATACGCAGTATTTT,CASSSDSIPDTQYF
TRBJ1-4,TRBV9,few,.,TGTGCCAGCAGCACCCCAGTGGCAACTAATGAAAAACTGTTTTTT,CASSTPVATNEKLFF
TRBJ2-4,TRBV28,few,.,TGTGCCAGCAGTTTGACCCGACAGATCCTAGCCAAAAACATTCAGTACTTC,CASSLTRQILAKNIQYF
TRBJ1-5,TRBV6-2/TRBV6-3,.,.,TGTGCCAGCAGTTATGGGGCTTTGGGGTTCAATCAGCCCCAGCATTTT,CASSYGALGFNQPQHF
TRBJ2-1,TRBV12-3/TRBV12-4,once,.,TGTGCCAGCAGTCTAATAGTAGTTACCCACAATGAGCAGTTCTTC,CASSLIVVTHNEQFF
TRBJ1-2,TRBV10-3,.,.,TGTGCCATCAGTGTGAACGGTGGCTACACCTTC,CAISVNGGYTF
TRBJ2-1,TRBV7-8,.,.,TGTGCCAGCAGCTTAGAGCAAAGTAAGCAGTTCTTC,CASSLEQSKQFF
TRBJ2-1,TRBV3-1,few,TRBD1,TGTGCCAGCAGGGACAGGGGCTCCTACAATGAGCAGTTCTTC,CASRDRGSYNEQFF
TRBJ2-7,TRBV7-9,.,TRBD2,TGTGCAACCGGGCCTAGCGGGAGTTTCTACGAGCAGTACTTC,CATGPSGSFYEQYF
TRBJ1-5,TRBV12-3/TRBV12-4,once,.,TGTGCCAGCACCGAGGGACCGACCTACAATCAGCCCCAGCATTTT,CASTEGPTYNQPQHF
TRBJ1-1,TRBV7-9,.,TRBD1,TGTGCCAGCAGCTTCACAGGGGCGAACACTGAAGCTTTCTTT,CASSFTGANTEAFF
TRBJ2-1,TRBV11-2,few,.,TGTGCCAGCAGCATAACAGGAGACAATGAGCAGTTCTTC,CASSITGDNEQFF
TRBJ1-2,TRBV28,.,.,TGTGCCAGCAGACGGAACAACTATGGCTACACCTTC,CASRRNNYGYTF
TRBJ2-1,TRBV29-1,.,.,TGCAGCGTTGAGATAGCGGATAGGGAGCAGTTCTTC,CSVEIADREQFF
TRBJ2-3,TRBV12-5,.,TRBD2,TGTGCTAGTGGTTCCTTAGCGGGGGGCTTGACAGATACGCAGTATTTT,CASGSLAGGLTDTQYF
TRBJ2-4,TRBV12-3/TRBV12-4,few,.,TGTGCCAGCAGCTTCCTGGGGGAAAACATTCAGTACTTC,CASSFLGENIQYF
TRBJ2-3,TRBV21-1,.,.,TGTGCCAGCAGCAAATTACCACTAGCGGGAGGTTCTTGGACAGATACGCAGTATTTT,CASSKLPLAGGSWTDTQYF
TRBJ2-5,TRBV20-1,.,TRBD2,TGCAGTGCTAGGCGGCTAGCGGGGGCGCAAGAGACCCAGTACTTC,CSARRLAGAQETQYF